This T cell receptor beta chain was profiled in a study of blood T cell repertoires in COVID-19. Across the whole study: The United States, Italy and Spain were the sources of the acute and convalescent COVID-19 samples. From T cells, B-cell-depleted T cells, or PBMCs came the material, which was cDNA or gDNA.

In the authors' methods: From reference gene primer amplification, estimates of nucleated cell counts were derived. Profiling relied on immunoSEQ multiplex PCR, and the TCRdb table lists in-frame clones only, not all of them. Clone size and the V and J calls come from that table; the DNA yielded D and trimming. This sample has around 130,000 clones; over 75% occur once, and the top ten carry 3.5% to 5.5%. The CDR3 is 16 residues long. The germline V gene has CDR1 MNHEY and CDR2 SVGEGT. The J segment lost 5 bases and the V segment lost 0 bases, leaving 7 bases of the junction unmatched. The sequenced sample was peripheral blood. The V call is TRBV6-2 or TRBV6-3, the J call TRBJ2-5; TRBD1 matches at 9 bases. The TCR originated in a woman in her 70s with acute or convalescent COVID-19. The CDR3 is CASSYSARDRDETQYF. In nucleotides, the CDR3 is TGTGCCAGCAGTTACTCCGCCCGGGACAGGGACGAGACCCAGTACTTC.